This T cell receptor (beta chain) was recorded in a study of shared clonotypes between healthy human individuals. Naive CD8 cells comprised CD45RO-negative, CCR7-positively selected cells, excluding terminally differentiated effector memory CD45RA+ cells. This CDR3 is 14 amino acids long. Germline loops: CDR1 SGHKS, CDR2 YYEKEE (reference sequence). With 3 bases removed from V and 1 base from J, the gap between germline ends came to 11 bases. Repertoires were generated with immunoSEQ multiplex PCR, while TCRdb's copy carries only in-frame clones and drops some. The profile covers 1.5 million to 2.5 million clones, with around 96% appearing a single time and less than 1.5% taken by the ten largest.

The chain carries TRBV5-5 and TRBJ2-7; D not resolved. The sample consisted of naive CD8+ T cells sorted from blood. This receptor was obtained from a man in his late teens or twenties in good health. CDR3 region: CASSWSDRSYEQYF. In DNA form, the CDR3 reads TGTGCCAGCAGCTGGTCCGATAGGTCCTACGAGCAGTACTTC.